The TCR beta chain described here comes from a study of T cell repertoires in cytomegalovirus infection. This clonotype was seen just once. Antigen specificity is unknown. TCRdb processed the reads anew with MiXCR; each CDR3 protein has one entry. Among around 750,000 distinct CDR3 sequences listed, 30% to 35% were seen once. Germline V CDR1 and CDR2: ENHRY, SYGVKD. V shed 6 bases and J 3 bases; nucleotides not matched to a gene: 9. CDR3 length: 15 amino acids. The sample consisted of cultured CD8+ T cells from PBMCs, taken from culture after CMV antigen stimulation. The chain is built from TRBV10-3 and TRBJ2-5; 8 bases fit TRBD1. The TCR comes from a human donor in good health (CMV status not recorded). Some clones in this sample may be carry-over from other donors' samples. The CDR3 is CAIRPQGAREETQYF. CDR3 coding DNA: TGTGCCATCAGGCCCCAGGGGGCCCGGGAAGAGACCCAGTACTTC.